Ten or more counts support the clone carrying this T cell receptor (beta chain). Germline lookup yields CDR1 MNHEY and CDR2 SVGAGI. This CDR3 has 14 residues. V was clipped by 2 bases and J by 0 bases; unmatched bases: 1. This sample was included in a study of neurological immune-mediated disorders. One entry per CDR3 protein results from TCRdb running MiXCR on the 5' RACE reads. The repertoire holds about 43,000 distinct CDR3 sequences, with about 13% as singletons. The sample comprised PBMCs. The J gene is TRBJ2-7, the V gene TRBV6-5; 7 bases are a match to TRBD2. The source is a female donor in good health. For the CDR3, the DNA is TGTGCCAGCAGTTACGGGGGGGGCTCCTACGAGCAGTACTTC. It translates to CASSYGGGSYEQYF.